This TCR beta chain was recovered during a study of human T cells and chemical hapten exposure. Study-wide background: DPC (0.01%) was patch tested on the upper back and read at 6 days.

This clonotype was detected only a few times. Antigen specificity is unknown. Study results and caveats: In comparison with controls, expanded TCRs gave rise to a significantly larger number of large CDR3 similarity clusters.

Trimming left V 4 bases short and J 2 bases short, with 9 bases between. The CDR3 consists of 12 residues. Germline loops: CDR1 SQVTM, CDR2 ANQGSEA. Each CDR3 protein gets one entry after TCRdb re-called the RACE reads with MiXCR. The table has roughly 60,000 distinct CDR3 sequences, roughly 6.7% seen once. Time point given: pre-sensitization, week 0. Treatment here: therapeutic diphenylcyclopropenone sensitization with weekly scalp DPC. This chain connects TRBV29-1 to TRBJ2-7; D gene uncertain. The sequences come from whole blood, collected in connection with sensitization to the hapten diphenylcyclopropenone (DPC). This receptor was taken from a woman in her twenties or thirties with alopecia areata. Some clones in this sample may be carry-over from other donors' samples. The CDR3 here is CSVGTATYEQYF. Here the CDR3 DNA reads TGCAGCGTTGGGACCGCGACCTACGAGCAGTACTTC.